These 32 T cell receptor beta chains came from one sample sequenced in a study of T cells in tuberculosis (dated by TCRdb to the late 2010s). Library creation used the immunoSEQ multiplex PCR assay. This is the immuneACCESS table as TCRdb keeps it, with only in-frame sequences that have V and J called. A part of the clones is gone; compared with another copy, unresolved V genes explain less than half, and the rest is unexplained. The sample table holds about 20,000 clones, of which approximately 92% were seen once. Roughly 14% of the sample is held by the ten biggest clonotypes. Sequenced input: PBMCs. These receptors all come from a donor aged 10-29 years with latent tuberculosis or without tuberculosis infection.

V usage is TRBV7-8 and J usage is TRBJ1-4; 8 bases agree with TRBD1. CDR3 length: 16 residues. Germline lookup yields CDR1 SGHVS and CDR2 FQNEAQ. J gave up 7 bases and V 4 bases, and 11 bases lay outside the gene matches. CDR3 in DNA: TGTGCCAGCAGCTCCGGCACAGGGGGAAGAGGTGAAAAACTGTTTTTT. Encoded protein: CASSSGTGGRGEKLFF.

This clone has only a few counts. The chain has TRBV18 and TRBJ1-4; TRBD1 is a possible D gene (5 bases). The germline V and J ends were trimmed by 3 bases and 1 base, with 9 bases remaining between them. This CDR3 contains 15 residues. Germline V gene lookup returns CDR1 KGHSH and CDR2 LQKENI. The CDR3 sequence: CASSPPGLTNEKLFF. In DNA, the CDR3 is TGTGCCAGCTCACCCCCAGGGTTAACTAATGAAAAACTGTTTTTT.

V is TRBV5-1 and J is TRBJ1-2, with no clear D. Germline V gives CDR1 SGHRS, CDR2 YFSETQ. The CDR3 is 14 residues long. V gave up 0 bases and J gave up 3 bases, with 9 bases separating them. CDR3 sequence reads: CASSLAGEDYGYTF. For the CDR3, the DNA is TGCGCCAGCAGCTTGGCCGGGGAGGACTATGGCTACACCTTC.

The rearrangement joins TRBV7-9 to TRBJ2-1; 11 bases align to TRBD2. Germline-derived CDR1 and CDR2 are SEHNR and FQNEAQ (reference sequence). The CDR3 consists of 19 residues. V was pared by 5 bases and J by 5 bases, with 17 bases of the junction left unmatched. This CDR3 reads CASSASGLAGGGEDNEQFF. DNA of the CDR3: TGTGCCAGCAGCGCAAGTGGGCTAGCGGGGGGCGGAGAGGACAATGAGCAGTTCTTC.

The V call is TRBV5-6, the J call TRBJ1-5; 9 bases fit TRBD1. Germline assignment: CDR1 SGHDT and CDR2 YYEEEE. V gave up 2 bases and J gave up 2 bases; unmatched junction bases: 11. The CDR3 spans 18 residues. CDR3 bases: TGTGCCAGCAGCTTCTCGGGGGACAGGGTAAGAGGCAATCAGCCCCAGCATTTT. Translating it yields CASSFSGDRVRGNQPQHF.

CDR3 in DNA: TGTGCCAGCAGCTTAGTTTTATCCCTGAGCTCCTACAATGAGCAGTTCTTC. It translates to CASSLVLSLSSYNEQFF. The chain carries TRBV7-2 and TRBJ2-1, with D uncertain. CDR1 is SGHTA, CDR2 FQGNSA, per germline. This CDR3 spans 17 amino acids. Trimming took off 1 base at V and 0 bases at J, with 13 bases between the two ends. Based on the CDR3 plus reference TRBV7-2 and TRBJ2-1, the full variable domain is GAGVSQSPSNKVTEKGKDVELRCDPISGHTALYWYRQSLGQGLEFLIYFQGNSAPDKSGLPSDRFSAERTGGSVSTLTIQRTQQEDSAVYLCASSLVLSLSSYNEQFFGPGTRLTVL.

The chain links TRBV7-2 to TRBJ1-2, with D unclear. Germline CDR1 is SGHTA and CDR2 is FQGNSA. The CDR3 covers 19 residues. The V gene lost 1 base and the J gene lost 4 bases, with 25 bases spanning the gap. The CDR3 DNA reads as TGTGCCAGCAGCTTAGTAGTATGGTCCGCGCCGTCGCGTTCCTATGGCTACACCTTC. Translation: CASSLVVWSAPSRSYGYTF.

The chain combines TRBV5-1 with TRBJ1-1, with D tentatively TRBD1 (6 bases). Germline V gene sequence: CDR1 SGHRS, CDR2 YFSETQ. This CDR3 spans 14 amino acids. The V end lost 3 bases, the J end lost 1 base, and 10 bases lay between the germline ends. CDR3 coding DNA: TGCGCCAGCAGCTATCGGACAGAGAACACTGAAGCTTTCTTT. As protein: CASSYRTENTEAFF.

This chain joins TRBV6-5 and TRBJ1-6; no definite D call. The CDR3 contains 15 residues. The V end lost 2 bases, the J end lost 0 bases, and 5 bases lay between the germline ends. Germline assignment: CDR1 MNHEY and CDR2 SVGAGI. As DNA, the CDR3 is TGTGCCAGCAGTTACAGGAGCTCCTATAATTCACCCCTCCACTTT. Encoded protein: CASSYRSSYNSPLHF.

This chain connects TRBV5-5 to TRBJ1-6; TRBD1 matches 9 bases. The CDR3 totals 16 residues. Germline V gene lookup returns CDR1 SGHKS and CDR2 YYEKEE (reference sequence). The trim removed 0 bases at V and 7 bases at J, leaving 5 bases unmatched. As DNA, the CDR3 is TGTGCCAGCAGCTTGGGGACAGGGGTTCAGAATTCACCCCTCCACTTT. It yields the protein CASSLGTGVQNSPLHF. The full variable domain, completed using reference TRBV5-5 and TRBJ1-6, is DAGVTQSPTHLIKTRGQQVTLRCSPISGHKSVSWYQQVLGQGPQFIFQYYEKEERGRGNFPDRFSARQFPNYSSELNVNALLLGDSALYLCASSLGTGVQNSPLHFGNGTRLTVT.

The chain couples TRBV12-1 to TRBJ1-1; whether TRBD1, the table's D call, matches the DNA was not checked. TRBV12-1 is a pseudogene locus. CDR3 length: 16 residues. The CDR3 is CASSFLRQGMNTEAFF. The DNA for the CDR3 is TGTGCCAGCAGCTTTCTTCGACAGGGGATGAACACTGAAGCTTTCTTT.

V usage is TRBV7-2 and J usage is TRBJ2-1; 11 bases fit TRBD2. Germline V lookup: CDR1 SGHTA, CDR2 FQGNSA. This CDR3 has 16 amino acids. Trimming cost V 5 bases and J 6 bases; bases outside gene matches: 9. CDR3 loop: CASSLVAGGPLNEQFF. The CDR3 nucleotides read TGTGCCAGCAGCCTGGTAGCGGGGGGGCCTCTCAATGAGCAGTTCTTC.

This clone was recorded only once. The chain links TRBV7-8 to TRBJ2-3, with 11 bases that match TRBD2. CDR1 SGHVS and CDR2 FQNEAQ come from the germline V gene. J gave up 11 bases and V 2 bases, and 15 bases lay outside the gene matches. The CDR3 loop spans 17 amino acids. In DNA, the CDR3 is TGTGCCAGCAGCTTATACGGTGTGGGTACTAGCGGGGGTGGGCAGTATTTT. It yields the protein CASSLYGVGTSGGGQYF.

The chain is built from TRBV5-8 and TRBJ1-2; weak D call: TRBD1 (5 bases). Trimming stripped 1 base from V and 4 bases from J, with 11 bases between. The CDR3 spans 14 residues. Germline V gene lookup returns CDR1 SGHTS and CDR2 YDEGEE. This CDR3 is CASSLSRGSYGYTF. In nucleotides, the CDR3 is TGTGCCAGCAGCTTGTCTAGGGGAAGCTATGGCTACACCTTC.

The chain is built from TRBV11-2 and TRBJ2-3; D might be TRBD1 (5 bases). The CDR3 loop spans 17 amino acids. V was clipped by 6 bases and J by 5 bases, with 24 bases between them. The germline gives CDR1 SGHAT, CDR2 FQNNGV. The DNA of the CDR3 is TGTGCCAGCAGGAAGGGGCTGGTGGGTAGGGGTTTAGATACGCAGTATTTT. Amino acids: CASRKGLVGRGLDTQYF.

The chain combines TRBV5-6 with TRBJ2-7; TRBD2 might be the D (6 bases). This CDR3 has 14 residues. Germline V gene lookup returns CDR1 SGHDT and CDR2 YYEEEE. Trimming left V 3 bases short and J 2 bases short, with 12 bases between. The CDR3 protein is CASSSMEGPYEQYF. For the CDR3, the DNA is TGTGCCAGCAGCTCGATGGAGGGACCCTACGAGCAGTACTTC.

V and J are TRBV5-6 and TRBJ1-2, with D uncertain. This CDR3 contains 14 residues. V lost 1 base and J 2 bases, leaving 9 bases between the germline ends. CDR1 SGHDT and CDR2 YYEEEE come from the germline V gene. The CDR3 nucleotides read TGTGCCAGCAGCTTGCGGAGTTCGAACTATGGCTACACCTTC. This codes for CASSLRSSNYGYTF.

This chain uses TRBV7-2 with TRBJ2-1, with TRBD2 matching over 11 bases. Germline values: CDR1 SGHTA, CDR2 FQGNSA. Germline trimming cut 3 bases from V and 0 bases from J; bases unmatched to any gene: 4. The CDR3 loop spans 17 amino acids. The CDR3 reads CASSFGLAGPSYNEQFF. The CDR3 nucleotides are TGTGCCAGCAGCTTCGGACTAGCGGGTCCCTCCTACAATGAGCAGTTCTTC.

The genes are TRBV19 and TRBJ1-1; TRBD1 matches at 11 bases. V trimming: 3 bases; J trimming: 1 base; junction bases outside the gene matches: 13. CDR3 length equals 19 residues. Germline V gene data show CDR1 as LNHDA and CDR2 as SQIVND (reference sequence). The CDR3 region has the DNA TGTGCCAGTAGTATCGAATTCCGGGACAGGGGGGTTGCGAACACTGAAGCTTTCTTT. The encoded protein is CASSIEFRDRGVANTEAFF.

The chain employs TRBV5-6 and TRBJ1-5; TRBD1 agrees at 9 bases. Germline loops: CDR1 SGHDT, CDR2 YYEEEE. V lost 2 bases and J lost 3; bases outside the gene matches: 6. The CDR3 contains 16 residues. DNA of the CDR3: TGTGCCAGCAGCTTTTGGACAGGGGAACTCAATCAGCCCCAGCATTTT. Its translation is CASSFWTGELNQPQHF.

This clone was seen a single time. This sequence joins TRBV27 and TRBJ2-7, with TRBD2 matching over 8 bases. The V gene end was trimmed by 6 bases and the J gene end by 0 bases; junction bases not matched to a gene: 10. This CDR3 spans 16 amino acids. CDR1 is MNHEY, CDR2 SMNVEV, per germline (reference sequence). In DNA, the CDR3 is TGTGCCAGCAGATGGCGGGGGGCCTTGAGCTCCTACGAGCAGTACTTC. Residues: CASRWRGALSSYEQYF.

Here the CDR3 DNA reads TGCGCCAGCAGCGTAAGCACAGATACGCAGTATTTT. It is translated as CASSVSTDTQYF. The chain joins TRBV5-1 to TRBJ2-3; no clear D gene. CDR1 and CDR2 from the germline V gene are SGHRS and YFSETQ. Trimming took 4 bases from V and 0 from J, leaving 3 bases between them. The CDR3 is 12 amino acids.

The chain uses TRBV6-1 and TRBJ1-2; 9 nucleotides agree with TRBD1. Germline CDR1 reads MNHNS; CDR2 reads SASEGT. With V trimmed by 8 bases and J by 6 bases, 13 bases remained unmatched. CDR3 length equals 15 residues. In DNA, the CDR3 is TGTGCCAGCTGTCCCCCCAACAGGGGGCGGGATGGCTACACCTTC. Encoded protein: CASCPPNRGRDGYTF.

This clone has more than one count but fewer than ten. The CDR3 protein is CASSSRTGWAGGYTF. DNA for the CDR3: TGTGCCAGCAGTTCGAGGACAGGTTGGGCTGGTGGCTACACCTTC. The chain joins TRBV6-5 to TRBJ1-2, with 7 bases fitting TRBD1. The CDR3 length is 15 residues. V was pared by 4 bases and J by 7 bases, with 12 bases of the junction left unmatched. Germline assignment: CDR1 MNHEY and CDR2 SVGAGI.

V usage is TRBV6-1 and J usage is TRBJ1-1, with D tentatively TRBD1 (5 bases). This CDR3 contains 14 residues. V lost 7 bases to trimming and J lost 0 bases, with 12 bases between them. The germline V gene encodes CDR1 MNHNS and CDR2 SASEGT. CDR3 residues: CASTETVMNTEAFF. CDR3 coding DNA: TGTGCCAGCACTGAGACAGTCATGAACACTGAAGCTTTCTTT.

The chain employs TRBV29-1 and TRBJ2-3; the D gene is possibly TRBD2 (6 bases). CDR1 and CDR2 (germline): SQVTM, ANQGSEA. Trimming pared 3 bases from V and 1 base from J, leaving 8 bases between. CDR3 length: 13 amino acids. CDR3 region: CSVEGLGTDTQYF. The CDR3 coding sequence is TGCAGCGTTGAGGGACTGGGCACAGATACGCAGTATTTT.

This clone was seen a handful of times. The J gene is TRBJ2-3, the V gene TRBV25-1; TRBD1 agrees at 11 bases. From germline, CDR1 is MGHDK and CDR2 SYGVNS. The CDR3 contains 17 residues. J gave up 3 bases and V 2 bases, and 7 bases lay outside the gene matches. The CDR3 DNA sequence: TGTGCCAGCAGTGAACCAGGACAGGGGGCGAGGACAGATACGCAGTATTTT. It codes for CASSEPGQGARTDTQYF.

J is TRBJ2-7 and V is TRBV29-1; D is unclear. The CDR3 length is 10 residues. Trimming removed 4 bases from V and 7 bases from J, with 8 bases in between. Per germline, CDR1 SQVTM and CDR2 ANQGSEA. CDR3 sequence (DNA): TGCAGCGTTGTAAGTGAGGAGCAGTACTTC. Encoded protein: CSVVSEEQYF.

The chain uses TRBV2 and TRBJ1-1, with D possibly matching TRBD1 (6 bases). V was cut by 5 bases and J by 0 bases, with 10 bases left in between. This CDR3 is 14 amino acids long. Germline V CDR1 and CDR2: SNHLY, FYNNEI. The CDR3 bases are TGTGCCAGCAGTTTGGACAGCATGAACACTGAAGCTTTCTTT. This sequence encodes CASSLDSMNTEAFF.

The chain couples TRBV29-1 to TRBJ2-7; 9 positions match TRBD1. Germline lookup yields CDR1 SQVTM and CDR2 ANQGSEA. CDR3 size: 15 residues. The V and J ends lost 0 bases and 4 bases, in that order; junction bases with no gene match: 7. In DNA, the CDR3 is TGCAGCGTTGAAGAAAACAAGGGACAGGGATACGAGCAGTACTTC. It translates to CSVEENKGQGYEQYF.

The V call is TRBV5-1, the J call TRBJ1-1; the D gene is possibly TRBD1 (5 bases). The CDR3 length is 15 residues. The germline V gene encodes CDR1 SGHRS and CDR2 YFSETQ. Deletions cut 1 base from V and 6 bases from J, with 16 bases between. The CDR3, as DNA: TGCGCCAGCAGCTTGAACGGGGGGAGGAGGTCTGAAGCTTTCTTT. Its protein product is CASSLNGGRRSEAFF.

The rearrangement uses TRBV2 and TRBJ2-7; TRBD2 matches 13 bases. With V trimmed by 5 bases and J by 4 bases, 2 bases remained unmatched. The CDR3 has 14 amino acids. From germline, CDR1 is SNHLY and CDR2 FYNNEI. The CDR3: CASSRTSGGYEQYF. CDR3 nucleotide sequence: TGTGCCAGCAGTCGGACTAGCGGGGGTTACGAGCAGTACTTC.